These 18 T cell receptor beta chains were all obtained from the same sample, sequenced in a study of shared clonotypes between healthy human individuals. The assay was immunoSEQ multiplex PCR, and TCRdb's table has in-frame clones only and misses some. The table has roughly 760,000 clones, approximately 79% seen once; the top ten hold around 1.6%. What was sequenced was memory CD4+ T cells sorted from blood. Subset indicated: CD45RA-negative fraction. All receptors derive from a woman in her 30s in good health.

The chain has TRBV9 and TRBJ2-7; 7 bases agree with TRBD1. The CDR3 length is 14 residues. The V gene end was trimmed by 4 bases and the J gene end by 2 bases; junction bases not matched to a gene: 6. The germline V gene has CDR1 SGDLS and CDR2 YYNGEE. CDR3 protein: CASSMGTETYEQYF. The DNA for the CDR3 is TGTGCCAGCAGCATGGGGACAGAGACCTACGAGCAGTACTTC.

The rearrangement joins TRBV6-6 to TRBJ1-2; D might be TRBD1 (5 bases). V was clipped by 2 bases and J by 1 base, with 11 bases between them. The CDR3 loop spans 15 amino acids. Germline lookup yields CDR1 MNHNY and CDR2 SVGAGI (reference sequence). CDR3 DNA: TGTGCCAGCAGTTACGTGCAGGGCATTAACTATGGCTACACCTTC. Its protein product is CASSYVQGINYGYTF.

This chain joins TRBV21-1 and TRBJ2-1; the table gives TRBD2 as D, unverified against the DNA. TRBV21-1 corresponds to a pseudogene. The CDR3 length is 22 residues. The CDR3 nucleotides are TGTGCCAGCAGGGGGCGGGAGGTTAGGCACTCCCGGCCATTTCGATTGACTGGGGAGCAGTTCTTC. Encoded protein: CASRGREVRHSRPFRLTGEQFF.

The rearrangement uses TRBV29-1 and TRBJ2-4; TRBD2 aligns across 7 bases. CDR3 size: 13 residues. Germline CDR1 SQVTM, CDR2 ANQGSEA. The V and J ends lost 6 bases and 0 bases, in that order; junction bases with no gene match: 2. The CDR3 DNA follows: TGCAGCGTCAGCGGGATAGCCAAAAACATTCAGTACTTC. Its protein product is CSVSGIAKNIQYF.

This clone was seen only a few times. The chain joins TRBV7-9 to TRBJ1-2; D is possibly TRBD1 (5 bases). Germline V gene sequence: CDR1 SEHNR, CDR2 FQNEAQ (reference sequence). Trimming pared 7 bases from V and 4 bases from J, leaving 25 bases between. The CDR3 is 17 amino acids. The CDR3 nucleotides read TGTGCCAGCATCTCACAAAATGGGGCGACCCGTGGCTATGGCTACACCTTC. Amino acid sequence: CASISQNGATRGYGYTF.

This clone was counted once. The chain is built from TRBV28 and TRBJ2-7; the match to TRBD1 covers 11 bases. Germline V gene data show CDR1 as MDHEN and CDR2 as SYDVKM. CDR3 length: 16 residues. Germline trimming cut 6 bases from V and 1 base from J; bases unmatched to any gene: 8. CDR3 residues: CASRRTGGGGSYEQYF. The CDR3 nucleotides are TGTGCCAGCAGGCGGACAGGGGGCGGCGGATCCTACGAGCAGTACTTC.

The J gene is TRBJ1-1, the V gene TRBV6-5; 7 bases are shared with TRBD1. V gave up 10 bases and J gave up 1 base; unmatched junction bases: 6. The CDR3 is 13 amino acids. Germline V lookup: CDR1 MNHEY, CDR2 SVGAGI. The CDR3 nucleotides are TGTGCCACCCAGGGACAGCCGAACACTGAAGCTTTCTTT. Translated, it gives CATQGQPNTEAFF.

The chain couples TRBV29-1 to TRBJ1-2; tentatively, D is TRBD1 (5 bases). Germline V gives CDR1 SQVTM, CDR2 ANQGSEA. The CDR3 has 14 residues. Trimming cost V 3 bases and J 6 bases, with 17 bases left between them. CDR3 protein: CSVDRIPGGDGYTF. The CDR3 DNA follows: TGCAGCGTTGATAGGATCCCCGGGGGGGATGGCTACACCTTC.

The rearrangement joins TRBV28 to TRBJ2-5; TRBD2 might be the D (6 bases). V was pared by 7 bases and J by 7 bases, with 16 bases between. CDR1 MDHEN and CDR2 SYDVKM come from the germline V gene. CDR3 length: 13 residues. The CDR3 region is CASTRDSLGTQYF. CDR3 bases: TGTGCCAGCACCAGGGACTCTTTAGGGACCCAGTACTTC. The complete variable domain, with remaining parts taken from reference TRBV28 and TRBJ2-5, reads DVKVTQSSRYLVKRTGEKVFLECVQDMDHENMFWYRQDPGLGLRLIYFSYDVKMKEKGDIPEGYSVSREKKERFSLILESASTNQTSMYLCASTRDSLGTQYFGPGTRLLVL.

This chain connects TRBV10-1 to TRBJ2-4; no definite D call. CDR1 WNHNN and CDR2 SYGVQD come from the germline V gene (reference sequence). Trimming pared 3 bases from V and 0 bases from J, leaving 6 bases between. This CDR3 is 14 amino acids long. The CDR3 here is CASSDNLAKNIQYF. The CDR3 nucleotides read TGCGCCAGCAGTGATAATCTAGCCAAAAACATTCAGTACTTC.

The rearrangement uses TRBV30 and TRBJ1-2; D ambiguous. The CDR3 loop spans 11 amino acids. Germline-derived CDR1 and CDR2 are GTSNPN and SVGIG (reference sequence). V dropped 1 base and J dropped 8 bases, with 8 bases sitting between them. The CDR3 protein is CAWSAGSGYTF. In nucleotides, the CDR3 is TGTGCCTGGAGTGCCGGGTCGGGCTACACCTTC.

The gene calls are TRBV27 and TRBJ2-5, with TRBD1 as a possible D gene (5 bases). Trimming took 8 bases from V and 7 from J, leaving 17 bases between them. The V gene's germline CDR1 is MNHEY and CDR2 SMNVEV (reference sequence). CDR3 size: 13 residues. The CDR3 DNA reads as TGTGCCAGCCGAACCACAGGTACCGGGACCCAGTACTTC. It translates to CASRTTGTGTQYF.

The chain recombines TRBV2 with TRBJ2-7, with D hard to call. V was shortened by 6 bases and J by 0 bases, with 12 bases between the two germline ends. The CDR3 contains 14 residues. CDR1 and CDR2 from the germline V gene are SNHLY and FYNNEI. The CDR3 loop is CASRVNRYSYEQYF. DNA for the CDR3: TGTGCCAGCAGAGTAAACCGGTACTCCTACGAGCAGTACTTC.

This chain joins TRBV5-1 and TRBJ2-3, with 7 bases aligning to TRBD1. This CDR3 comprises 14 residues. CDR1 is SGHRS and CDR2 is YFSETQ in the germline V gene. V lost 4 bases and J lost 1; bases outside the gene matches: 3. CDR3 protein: CASSVGTGTDTQYF. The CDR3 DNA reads TGCGCCAGCAGCGTAGGGACAGGCACAGATACGCAGTATTTT.

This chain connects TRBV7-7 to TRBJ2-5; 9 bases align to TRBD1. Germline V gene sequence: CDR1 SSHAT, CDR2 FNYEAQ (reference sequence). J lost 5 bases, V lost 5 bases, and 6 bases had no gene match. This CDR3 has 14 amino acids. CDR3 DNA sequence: TGTGCCAGCAGCGGGACAGGGCGAGGGGAGACCCAGTACTTC. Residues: CASSGTGRGETQYF.

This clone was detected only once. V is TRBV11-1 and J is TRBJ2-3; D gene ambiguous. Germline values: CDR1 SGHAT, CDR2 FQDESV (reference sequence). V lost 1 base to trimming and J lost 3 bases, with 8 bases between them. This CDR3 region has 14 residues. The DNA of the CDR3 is TGTGCCAGCAGCTTAGGTAGCCCTACAGATACGCAGTATTTT. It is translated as CASSLGSPTDTQYF.

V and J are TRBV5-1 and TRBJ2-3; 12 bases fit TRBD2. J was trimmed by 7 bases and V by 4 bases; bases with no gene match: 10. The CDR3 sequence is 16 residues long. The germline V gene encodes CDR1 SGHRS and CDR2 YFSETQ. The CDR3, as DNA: TGCGCCAGCAGCCCCGACCCGACTAGCGGGAGACATACGCAGTATTTT. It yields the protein CASSPDPTSGRHTQYF. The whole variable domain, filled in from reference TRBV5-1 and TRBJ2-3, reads KAGVTQTPRYLIKTRGQQVTLSCSPISGHRSVSWYQQTPGQGLQFLFEYFSETQRNKGNFPGRFSGRQFSNSRSEMNVSTLELGDSALYLCASSPDPTSGRHTQYFGPGTRLTVL.

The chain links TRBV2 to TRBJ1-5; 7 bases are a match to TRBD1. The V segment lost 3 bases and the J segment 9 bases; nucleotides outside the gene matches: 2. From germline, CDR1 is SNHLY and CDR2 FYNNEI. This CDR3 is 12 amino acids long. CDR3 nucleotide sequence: TGTGCCAGCAGTGAGGGGGACAGGCCCCAGCATTTT. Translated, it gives CASSEGDRPQHF. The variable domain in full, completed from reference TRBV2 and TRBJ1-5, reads EPEVTQTPSHQVTQMGQEVILRCVPISNHLYFYWYRQILGQKVEFLVSFYNNEISEKSEIFDDQFSVERPDGSNFTLKIRSTKLEDSAMYFCASSEGDRPQHFGDGTRLSIL.